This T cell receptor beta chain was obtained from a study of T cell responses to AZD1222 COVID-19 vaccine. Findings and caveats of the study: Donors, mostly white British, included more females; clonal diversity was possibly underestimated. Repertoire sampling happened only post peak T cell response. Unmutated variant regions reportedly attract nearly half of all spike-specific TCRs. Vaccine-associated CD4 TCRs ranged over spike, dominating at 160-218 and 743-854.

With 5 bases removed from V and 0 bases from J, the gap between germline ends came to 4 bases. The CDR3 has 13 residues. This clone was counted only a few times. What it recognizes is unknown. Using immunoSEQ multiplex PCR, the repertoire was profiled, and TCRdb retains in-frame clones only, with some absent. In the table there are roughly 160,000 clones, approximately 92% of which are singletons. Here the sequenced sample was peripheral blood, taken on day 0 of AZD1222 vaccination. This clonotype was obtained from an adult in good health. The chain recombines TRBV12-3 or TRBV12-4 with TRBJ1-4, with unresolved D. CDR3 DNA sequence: TGTGCCAGCAGTCATGCAACTAATGAAAAACTGTTTTTT. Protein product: CASSHATNEKLFF.